This TCR beta chain was obtained from a study of T cell responses to AZD1222 COVID-19 vaccine. Study-level findings and limits: Targets within unmutated variant regions were reportedly found for nearly half of spike-specific TCRs.

TCRdb keeps only in-frame clones here, not all; method: immunoSEQ multiplex PCR. Of roughly 180,000 clones listed, almost 90% are singletons. About this clone itself: Its antigen is undetermined.

In germline, CDR1 is SGHRS, CDR2 YFSETQ. This CDR3 is 16 amino acids long. V shed 4 bases and J shed 5 bases, with 21 bases lying between them. The sample was peripheral blood, taken on day 0 of AZD1222 vaccination. The source is an adult in good health. The chain recombines TRBV5-1 with TRBJ1-1; the D gene is possibly TRBD1 (5 bases). The CDR3 spells CASSPVPGFGGTEAFF. In DNA form, the CDR3 reads TGCGCCAGCAGCCCTGTACCGGGGTTCGGGGGAACTGAAGCTTTCTTT. Full variable domain (rest looked up from reference TRBV5-1 and TRBJ1-1): KAGVTQTPRYLIKTRGQQVTLSCSPISGHRSVSWYQQTPGQGLQFLFEYFSETQRNKGNFPGRFSGRQFSNSRSEMNVSTLELGDSALYLCASSPVPGFGGTEAFFGQGTRLTVV.